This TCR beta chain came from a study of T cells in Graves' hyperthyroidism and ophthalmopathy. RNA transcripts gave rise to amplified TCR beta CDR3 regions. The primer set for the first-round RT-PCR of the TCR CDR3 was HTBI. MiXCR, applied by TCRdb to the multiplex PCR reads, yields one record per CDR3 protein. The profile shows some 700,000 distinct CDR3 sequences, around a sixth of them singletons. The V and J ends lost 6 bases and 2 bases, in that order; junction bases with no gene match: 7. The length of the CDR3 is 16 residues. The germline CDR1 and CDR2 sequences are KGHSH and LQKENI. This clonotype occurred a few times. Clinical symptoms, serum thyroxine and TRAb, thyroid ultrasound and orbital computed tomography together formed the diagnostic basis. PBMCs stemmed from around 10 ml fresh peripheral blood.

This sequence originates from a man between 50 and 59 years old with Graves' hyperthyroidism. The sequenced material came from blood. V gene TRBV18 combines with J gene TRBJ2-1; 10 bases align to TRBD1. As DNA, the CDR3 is TGTGCCAGCTCTCTCATAGGACAGGGGGCCTACAATGAGCAGTTCTTC. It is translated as CASSLIGQGAYNEQFF. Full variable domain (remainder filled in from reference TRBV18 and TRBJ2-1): NAGVMQNPRHLVRRRGQEARLRCSPMKGHSHVYWYRQLPEEGLKFMVYLQKENIIDESGMPKERFSAEFPKEGPSILRIQQVVRGDSAAYFCASSLIGQGAYNEQFFGPGTRLTVL.